Below, 15 T cell receptor beta chains from the same sample are listed, as sequenced in a study of siplizumab effects on memory and regulatory T cells. Some clones are missing from TCRdb's copy, which holds only in-frame ones; the method was immunoSEQ multiplex PCR. The sample lists some 70,000 clones; approximately 89% were seen once. The sequencing input was Tregs sorted from blood. The source of these receptors is a human donor in good health.

This chain uses TRBV27 with TRBJ2-7; D perhaps matches TRBD2 (5 bases). This CDR3 has 12 residues. V was trimmed by 2 bases and J by 4 bases, leaving 6 bases between them. CDR1 is MNHEY and CDR2 is SMNVEV in the germline V gene (reference sequence). CDR3 bases: TGTGCCAGCAGTTTAGGAGGATACGAGCAGTACTTC. Amino acids: CASSLGGYEQYF.

The CDR3 here is CSVDLRDRVYNEQFF. CDR3 bases: TGCAGCGTCGACCTCCGGGACAGGGTTTACAATGAGCAGTTCTTC. The chain carries TRBV29-1 and TRBJ2-1, with TRBD1 matching 9 bases. This CDR3 contains 15 residues. After removal of 6 bases from V and 4 bases from J, the junction contained 10 bases not matched to a gene. Germline CDR1 and CDR2: SQVTM and ANQGSEA.

This chain links TRBV18 with TRBJ2-1, with a weak D call TRBD2 (5 bases). V dropped 3 bases and J dropped 2 bases, with 14 bases sitting between them. The CDR3 is 16 residues long. Germline V gene lookup returns CDR1 KGHSH and CDR2 LQKENI. CDR3 in amino acids: CASSPPHGGAYNEQFF. CDR3 nucleotide sequence: TGTGCCAGCTCACCCCCGCACGGAGGCGCCTACAATGAGCAGTTCTTC.

Details on this clone: Different DNA sequences within this sample yield the same CDR3. V usage is TRBV5-6 and J usage is TRBJ1-2; unclear D gene. V lost 0 bases and J lost 4, with 10 bases in between. The CDR3 extends over 14 amino acids. The germline V gene encodes CDR1 SGHDT and CDR2 YYEEEE. The chain's CDR3 is CASSLDPEGYGYTF. CDR3 nucleotide sequence: TGTGCCAGCAGCTTGGATCCCGAGGGCTATGGCTACACCTTC.

The V and J genes are TRBV5-1 and TRBJ1-3; D perhaps matches TRBD1 (5 bases). Per the germline V gene, CDR1 is SGHRS and CDR2 is YFSETQ. The CDR3 is 16 residues long. The ends were cut back, 4 bases at V and 0 bases at J, with 14 bases in the middle. CDR3 DNA: TGCGCCAGCAGCGCCACCGGGGCCTACTCTGGAAACACCATATATTTT. This encodes CASSATGAYSGNTIYF.

V and J are TRBV6-1 and TRBJ1-1, with D uncertain. Per germline, CDR1 MNHNS and CDR2 SASEGT. The CDR3 length is 11 residues. Between the trimmed V and J ends, which lost 1 base and 8 bases, there was a span of 5 bases. Written as DNA, the CDR3 is TGTGCCAGCAGTGAAGGGCCCGAAGCTTTCTTT. It codes for CASSEGPEAFF.

The genes are TRBV7-2 and TRBJ1-1; D unclear. The germline gives CDR1 SGHTA, CDR2 FQGNSA. CDR3 size: 15 residues. V lost 4 bases to trimming and J lost 1 base, with 13 bases between them. CDR3: CASSSRLAENTEAFF. The DNA of the CDR3 is TGTGCCAGCAGCTCTCGTTTGGCAGAGAACACTGAAGCTTTCTTT.

V usage is TRBV5-4 and J usage is TRBJ2-7; TRBD2 agrees at 11 bases. The trim removed 2 bases at V and 6 bases at J, leaving 7 bases unmatched. There are 15 residues in the CDR3. Germline CDR1 and CDR2: SGHNT and YYREEE (reference sequence). CDR3 sequence (DNA): TGTGCCAGCAGCTTAGGTAGCGGGAGGGCGGGCGAGCAGTACTTC. Its translation: CASSLGSGRAGEQYF.

The chain recombines TRBV6-5 with TRBJ1-3; unclear D gene. The CDR3 extends over 11 amino acids. Germline-derived CDR1 and CDR2 are MNHEY and SVGAGI. V was pared by 7 bases and J by 0 bases, with 1 base between. The CDR3 DNA follows: TGTGCCAGCACCTCTGGAAACACCATATATTTT. Its translation is CASTSGNTIYF.

In DNA form, the CDR3 reads TGTGCCAGCAGCTTAGCGGGAGAGACCCAGTACTTC. The encoded protein is CASSLAGETQYF. The chain couples TRBV7-6 to TRBJ2-5; the D is unclear. Germline V CDR1 and CDR2: SGHVS, FNYEAQ. The CDR3 length is 12 residues. Trimming stripped 0 bases from V and 4 bases from J, with 3 bases between.

The chain uses TRBV9 and TRBJ1-2; 12 bases align to TRBD1. Trimming cost V 3 bases and J 7 bases; bases outside gene matches: 7. The CDR3 is 15 amino acids. Germline V gene data show CDR1 as SGDLS and CDR2 as YYNGEE. CDR3 loop: CASSGGTGGNFGYTF. As DNA, the CDR3 is TGTGCCAGCAGCGGTGGGACAGGGGGCAATTTTGGCTACACCTTC.

This chain links TRBV6-5 with TRBJ2-5; D is unresolved. The V gene's germline CDR1 is MNHEY and CDR2 SVGAGI. There are 11 residues in the CDR3. V lost 9 bases and J lost 5, with 10 bases in between. Here the CDR3 DNA reads TGTGCCAGTAGTGGGTGGGAGACCCAGTACTTC. Amino acid sequence: CASSGWETQYF.

The rearrangement uses TRBV28 and TRBJ2-1; D remains unclear. The V and J ends lost 5 bases and 0 bases respectively, with 11 bases between them. The length of the CDR3 is 15 residues. The germline CDR1 and CDR2 sequences are MDHEN and SYDVKM. CDR3 nucleotide sequence: TGTGCCAGCAGTAACCTACAGAGCTCCTACAATGAGCAGTTCTTC. It yields the protein CASSNLQSSYNEQFF.

V is TRBV6-5 and J is TRBJ2-7; D uncertain. The germline CDR1 and CDR2 sequences are MNHEY and SVGAGI. Trimming left V 6 bases short and J 6 bases short, with 12 bases between. This CDR3 is 12 amino acids long. The CDR3 is CASRDRTAEQYF. The CDR3 DNA follows: TGTGCCAGCAGAGACCGGACGGCCGAGCAGTACTTC.

V is TRBV10-3 and J is TRBJ1-2, with D unresolved. V was shortened by 3 bases and J by 4 bases, with 9 bases between the two germline ends. There are 13 residues in the CDR3. Germline V lookup: CDR1 ENHRY, CDR2 SYGVKD. DNA for the CDR3: TGTGCCATCAGTGACTGGGTTGGCTATGGCTACACCTTC. Translation: CAISDWVGYGYTF.